This T cell receptor (beta chain) was recovered during a study of T cell responses to AZD1222 COVID-19 vaccine. The assay was immunoSEQ multiplex PCR, and TCRdb's table has in-frame clones only and misses some. The data hold over 95,000 clones, with approximately 89% observed a single time. Sample: peripheral blood, taken on day 0 of AZD1222 vaccination. This receptor was taken from an adult in good health.

The chain's CDR3 is CASSSPGSANEKLFF. In nucleotides, the CDR3 is TGTGCCAGCAGCTCGCCGGGTTCGGCTAATGAAAAACTGTTTTTT. This chain links TRBV5-4 with TRBJ1-4; no clear D gene. CDR3 length: 15 amino acids. Germline V gene sequence: CDR1 SGHNT, CDR2 YYREEE (reference sequence). The V and J ends lost 3 bases and 3 bases respectively, with 12 bases between them. Drawing the rest from reference TRBV5-4 and TRBJ1-4, the complete variable domain is ETGVTQSPTHLIKTRGQQVTLRCSSQSGHNTVSWYQQALGQGPQFIFQYYREEENGRGNFPPRFSGLQFPNYSSELNVNALELDDSALYLCASSSPGSANEKLFFGSGTQLSVL.